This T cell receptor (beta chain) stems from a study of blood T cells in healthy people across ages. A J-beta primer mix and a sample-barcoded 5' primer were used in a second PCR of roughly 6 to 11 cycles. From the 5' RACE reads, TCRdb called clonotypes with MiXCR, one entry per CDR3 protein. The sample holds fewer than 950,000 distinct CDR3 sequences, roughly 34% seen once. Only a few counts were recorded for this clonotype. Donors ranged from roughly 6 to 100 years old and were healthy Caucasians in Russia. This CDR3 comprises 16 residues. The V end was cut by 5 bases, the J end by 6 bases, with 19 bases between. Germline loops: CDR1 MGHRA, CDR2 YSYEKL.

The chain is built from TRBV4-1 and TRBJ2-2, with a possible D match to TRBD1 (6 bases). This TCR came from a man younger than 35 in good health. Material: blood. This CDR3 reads CASSYRATNEAGELFF. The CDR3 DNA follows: TGCGCCAGCAGCTACAGGGCCACGAACGAGGCCGGGGAGCTGTTTTTT.